This T cell receptor beta chain was retrieved from a study of identical twins. General study points: Twin pairs' shared out-of-frame alpha sequences were enriched in low generation probability.

MiXCR was run by TCRdb on the 5' RACE reads, yielding one entry per CDR3 protein. The sample lists some 790,000 distinct CDR3 sequences; roughly 20% were seen once. The count of this clonotype is one. What it binds is not known. Healthy Caucasians made up all donors. This CDR3 has 17 residues. V was cut by 5 bases and J by 3 bases, with 21 bases left in between. The data were also submitted as part of a second study, on T cells expressing NK-cell markers.

The TCR was taken from a woman between 18 and 30 years old in good health. The specimen was PBMCs. The gene calls are TRBV12-3 or TRBV12-4 and TRBJ2-3; TRBD1 or TRBD2 may be the D gene (5 bases each). CDR3 sequence: CASSPEGRARWTDTQYF. In DNA, the CDR3 is TGTGCCAGCAGTCCCGAGGGCAGGGCTCGATGGACAGATACGCAGTATTTT.